Following are 4 T cell receptor beta chains from one sample sequenced in a study of T-cell memory formation after mild COVID-19. MiXCR, applied by TCRdb to the 5' RACE reads, yields one record per CDR3 protein. Of some 320,000 distinct CDR3 sequences listed, approximately 15% are singletons. The sample consisted of PBMCs or a T cell subset sorted from them (not recorded which). The receptors derive from a man aged 18 to 29 who had mild COVID-19 (a few samples of this study predate the infection). Cell type and time point are not known.

The DNA for the CDR3 is TGTGCCAGCAGTTACTCGACAATTAGCCTCAATGAGCAGTTCTTC. Encoded protein: CASSYSTISLNEQFF. The chain is built from TRBV6-2 or TRBV6-3 and TRBJ2-1; no reliable D call. CDR1 is MNHEY and CDR2 is SVGEGT in the germline V gene. CDR3 length: 15 residues. V lost 0 bases, J lost 6 bases, and 12 bases lay in between.

This chain joins TRBV7-8 and TRBJ2-4; D is perhaps TRBD2 (6 bases). The germline CDR1 and CDR2 sequences are SGHVS and FQNEAQ. The CDR3 contains 18 residues. Trimming took 4 bases from V and 0 from J, leaving 19 bases between them. The CDR3 nucleotides read TGTGCCAGCAGCTCACTCCGTCTCCGGGACTCAGCCAAAAACATTCAGTACTTC. It yields the protein CASSSLRLRDSAKNIQYF.

This clonotype was found many times. CDR3 sequence reads: CASSRKTSGGAYAGELFF. DNA of the CDR3: TGTGCCAGCAGCCGAAAGACTAGCGGGGGGGCCTATGCCGGGGAGCTGTTTTTT. The chain is built from TRBV4-2 and TRBJ2-2, with 14 bases lining up with TRBD2. The CDR3 contains 18 residues. Germline lookup yields CDR1 LGHNA and CDR2 YNFKEQ. The V and J ends lost 4 bases and 6 bases, in that order; junction bases with no gene match: 10.

This clonotype was counted many times. The chain combines TRBV4-2 with TRBJ1-5; unclear D gene. Trimming shortened V by 0 bases and J by 0 bases, and 9 bases separated the two germline ends. The CDR3 is made up of 16 amino acids. Germline CDR1 LGHNA, CDR2 YNFKEQ. The CDR3 region has the DNA TGTGCCAGCAGCCAAGATCTAACCCATAGCAATCAGCCCCAGCATTTT. Translating it yields CASSQDLTHSNQPQHF.